This T cell receptor beta chain originates from a study of blood T cells in healthy people across ages. Turning to the study itself: The template switching approach captured approximately one barcoded beta molecule for every two T cells. Notes on the study in general: Leaving the PBMCs unsorted stopped any conclusive comparison of naive versus antigen-experienced cells.

PBMCs numbering at least 6.5 million were isolated per sample. Primed by a sample-barcoded 5' primer and a J-beta primer mix, a second PCR proceeded for 7 to 11 cycles. All cDNA molecules were each tagged by a template-switch adaptor with 12 random nucleotides. MiXCR, applied by TCRdb to the 5' RACE reads, yields one record per CDR3 protein. The profile shows 850,000 to 1,000,000 distinct CDR3 sequences, roughly 47% of them singletons. As regards this clonotype: Its antigen is unknown.

The CDR3 spans 14 residues. V shed 10 bases, J shed 7 bases, and the junction held 6 bases outside the gene matches. This rearrangement joins TRBV12-3 or TRBV12-4 to TRBJ2-1; 14 bases are a match to TRBD2. This clonotype was sampled from a woman aged 55-69 years in good health. The specimen sequenced was blood. CDR3 in DNA: TGTGCCACCCAGGGACTAGCGGGAGTAAATGAGCAGTTCTTC. This gives the protein CATQGLAGVNEQFF.